This T cell receptor (beta chain) is from a study of post-analysis software for immune sequencing data. Study as a whole: There were relapsing-remitting, secondary progressive and progressive-relapsing multiple sclerosis among the disease courses included. General study results and limits: Multiple sclerosis patients had significantly lower normalized Chao1 diversity than controls. Included in a set of roughly five TRBV segments more frequent in patients than controls were TRBV5-6, TRBV5-1 and TRBV20-1.

As regards this clonotype: What it binds is not known.

Prepared libraries of TCR beta cDNA carried unique molecular identifiers. From roughly 1 to 10 million T cells, 400,000 to 650,000 cDNA molecules were obtained. TCRdb re-analysed the PCR reads in MiXCR, keeping a single row per CDR3 protein. Of about 460,000 distinct CDR3 sequences in the sample, approximately 45% were seen once. With 4 bases removed from V and 3 bases from J, the gap between germline ends came to 19 bases. This CDR3 has 17 amino acids. Germline-derived CDR1 and CDR2 are MGHRA and YSYEKL. Sequenced input: blood. The chain joins TRBV4-1 to TRBJ2-1, with D possibly TRBD2 on 6 matching bases. The receptor's source is a girl between 10 and 17 years old with multiple sclerosis. This CDR3 reads CASSRTPAGSLYNEQFF. In nucleotides, the CDR3 is TGCGCCAGCAGCCGGACTCCGGCGGGATCCCTCTACAATGAGCAGTTCTTC.